Following are 4 T cell receptor beta chains from one sample sequenced in a study of Ad26.COV2.S vaccination and SARS-CoV-2 variants (dated by TCRdb to the early 2020s). The label giving this sample's treatment or condition can be read as: around 19 received Ad26.COV2.S at low or high dose, single or two shots; 5 received placebo; per-sample allocation not given. For vaccine and placebo recipients, repertoires were sequenced using samples collected on day 63 after the first injection. The library was obtained by the immunoSEQ multiplex PCR assay. As stored in TCRdb, this immuneACCESS dataset retains in-frame rearrangements with V and J assigned. A fraction of the clones does not appear; measured against another copy, unresolved V genes explain less than half of the discrepancy, and the remainder lacks a known reason. The sample yields some 270,000 clones; roughly 89% were counted once. Nearly 3% of the sample is held by the ten biggest clonotypes.

The starting material was peripheral blood, obtained in a trial of Ad26.COV2.S vaccine versus placebo. All receptors derive from a person between 18 and 65 years old who received the Ad26.COV2.S COVID-19 vaccine or a placebo.

This clone has a single count. The chain couples TRBV5-8 to TRBJ2-5; D not certain. This CDR3 region has 14 residues. The V gene's germline CDR1 is SGHTS and CDR2 YDEGEE. The V and J ends lost 2 bases and 5 bases respectively, with 13 bases between them. CDR3 residues: CASSFTGVWETQYF. The CDR3 region has the DNA TGTGCCAGCAGCTTTACCGGTGTTTGGGAGACCCAGTACTTC.

This chain joins TRBV7-2 and TRBJ2-7, with TRBD2 matching 14 bases. The CDR3 totals 15 residues. In germline, CDR1 is SGHTA, CDR2 FQGNSA. V lost 6 bases to trimming and J lost 6 bases; unmatched junction nucleotides: 7. CDR3: CASRSGLAGALEQYF. CDR3 nucleotide sequence: TGTGCCAGCAGGTCGGGACTAGCGGGGGCACTCGAGCAGTACTTC.

A single count supports this clone. The chain couples TRBV27 to TRBJ2-3; D tentatively fits TRBD1 or TRBD2 (6 bases each). V was shortened by 0 bases and J by 4 bases, with 20 bases between the two germline ends. The CDR3 spans 18 residues. The V gene's germline CDR1 is MNHEY and CDR2 SMNVEV (reference sequence). The CDR3 loop is CASSLSSGAGRGPDTQYF. The DNA of the CDR3 is TGTGCCAGCAGTTTATCTTCGGGGGCAGGGAGAGGTCCAGATACGCAGTATTTT.

The CDR3 spells CASSPAPGLAGGGGQYF. CDR3 DNA sequence: TGTGCCAGCAGCCCCGCCCCGGGACTAGCGGGAGGGGGGGGCCAGTACTTC. The chain employs TRBV7-2 and TRBJ2-5; 16 nucleotides line up with TRBD2. This CDR3 has 17 residues. The J segment lost 10 bases and the V segment lost 5 bases, leaving 13 bases of the junction unmatched. Germline CDR1 is SGHTA and CDR2 is FQGNSA.